This T cell receptor (beta chain) stems from a study of blood T cells in healthy people across ages. Donors were systemically healthy Caucasian individuals from Russia aged roughly 6 to 90 years. Looked up from germline, CDR1 is MDHEN and CDR2 is SYDVKM. V was trimmed by 1 base and J by 14 bases, leaving 22 bases between them. The CDR3 covers 15 residues. A second PCR of roughly 7 to 11 cycles used a sample-barcoded 5' primer and a J-beta primer mix. Tags on each cDNA molecule came from a template-switch adaptor with 12 random nucleotides. TCRdb analysed the 5' RACE reads with MiXCR anew, one entry per CDR3 protein. Of hundreds of thousands of distinct CDR3 sequences in the sample, 45% to 60% were seen once. This clonotype was recorded many times.

Source material: blood. The genes are TRBV28 and TRBJ2-3; D could derive from TRBD1 or TRBD2 (5 bases each). This sequence originates from a woman aged 80 or older in good health. CDR3: CASSLFLNSGTSRYF. The CDR3 DNA sequence: TGTGCCAGCAGTTTATTCCTTAACTCCGGGACCTCCCGGTATTTT.